This T cell receptor (beta chain) was retrieved from a study of T-cell memory formation after mild COVID-19 (TCRdb year 2021). With regard to the full study: TCR sequence clusters from the two donors were largely donor specific. T-cell clones expanding and contracting after mild COVID-19 in a couple of donors were tracked by longitudinal TCRalpha and TCRbeta repertoire sequencing. The cohort was made up of two young adult volunteers, one female and one male, who were previously healthy.

The paper's findings and limits, for the study overall: Some responding clones were detected in pre-infection memory, which suggested that pre-existing cross-reactive memory T cells had joined the SARS-CoV-2 response. Only a couple of mild cases were covered by the study, and larger cohorts that include severe cases with pre-infection samples were considered necessary. SARS-CoV-2 specificity was not confirmed for the second-wave clones peaking on day 37. Contracting CD4+ clones turned up mainly in the CM and EM memory subsets, whereas EMRA was where CD8+ clones were enriched. From day 15 to 85, contracting clones showed balanced CD4/CD8 phenotypes, whereas a second wave of clones that expanded from day 15 to 37 leaned towards CD4+.

V is pared back by 6 bases and J by 0 bases, with 4 bases lying between the germline termini. The CDR3, cysteine through phenylalanine, is 12 amino acids long. The CDR3 DNA has 36 bases and is translated from base 1. The germline V gene supplies CDR1 MNHEY and CDR2 SVGAGI. Concerning this clonotype itself: What antigen it recognizes has not been identified. No much larger clone is present one base from it, and per-base qualities are unavailable.

PBMCs were isolated by Ficoll-Paque density gradient centrifugation. Sequencing instrument: Illumina NovaSeq 6000. TCRalpha and TCRbeta cDNA libraries were built by 5'RACE with constant-segment primers, adding sample barcodes and unique molecular identifiers. RNA was extracted from every sample with Trizol reagent. Library amplification was performed in two PCR steps, and a second sample barcode and Illumina TruSeq adapters were introduced in the second step. Libraries were sequenced on an Illumina NovaSeq with 2 x 150 bp paired-end reads. As for the authors' bioinformatics: With migec v1.2.7, reads were demultiplexed and then collapsed into UMI-guided consensus sequences. With mixcr v2.1.11, UMI consensuses were aligned to TRA and TRB V and J templates and assembled into clonotypes. Expanded or contracted clonotypes were those called significant by both edgeR and NoisET, with noise models trained on biological replicates. For edgeR calls, a false discovery rate-adjusted p below 0.01 and a log2 fold-change threshold of 1 were applied. As an exploratory analysis of dynamics, PCA with hierarchical clustering was applied to max-normalized trajectories of the 1000 most abundant clonotypes. The CD4 or CD8 phenotype of responding clones was assigned using the separately sequenced CD4+ and CD8+ repertoires. Clones were called with MiXCR by TCRdb after fastp trimmed the public reads at Q25, and only in-frame beta chains were retained. Every CDR3 protein is listed once, alongside the most common genes and DNA of its rows. It is TCRdb's table, rather than the study itself, that gives the V and J calls and clone size. This sample is represented by approximately 300,000 distinct CDR3 sequences; more than 15% of them were singletons. Around 23% of the sample goes to the ten largest clones.

This receptor was taken from a man between 18 and 29 years old who had mild COVID-19 (a few samples of this study predate the infection). The sample titles of this study are shuffled in the database, so cell type and time point are left out; the donor was told from shared clones. The sequenced sample consisted of PBMCs or a T cell subset sorted from them (not recorded which). In this chain, TRBV6-5 is recombined with TRBJ2-3; the D gene is unclear. The CDR3 region reads CASRQSTDTQYF. The DNA sequence follows: TGTGCCAGCAGGCAGAGCACAGATACGCAGTATTTT.